The 2 T cell receptor beta chains reported below all come from one sample, sequenced in a study of CD8 T cells in ankylosing spondylitis (dated by TCRdb to about 2017). Libraries came from 5' RACE. TCRdb shows the sequencer as Illumina HiSeq 2500. TCRdb applied fastp at Q25 and MiXCR to the public reads, then kept only in-frame beta chains. Each entry is one CDR3 protein sequence, shown with its most common DNA and genes. This sample gives just over 350,000 distinct CDR3 sequences in total; 20% to 25% of them show up just once. Around 12% of the sample comes from the top ten. The sequencing input was blood, either unsorted or a sorted T cell fraction (not recorded which). These receptors originate from a male donor with ankylosing spondylitis or in good health (not recorded which).

Ten or more counts support this clonotype. CDR3 coding DNA: TGCGCCAGCAGCTTGAGGACTAGCGGGGGTAATGAGCAGTTCTTC. Translating it yields CASSLRTSGGNEQFF. The chain joins TRBV5-1 to TRBJ2-1; 13 bases line up with TRBD2. V was clipped by 1 base and J by 7 bases; unmatched bases: 2. The CDR3 extends over 15 amino acids. Germline CDR1 and CDR2: SGHRS and YFSETQ.

The rearrangement links TRBV5-1 to TRBJ2-3, with 8 bases matching TRBD1. CDR3 size: 16 residues. Germline V gene sequence: CDR1 SGHRS, CDR2 YFSETQ. The V gene end was trimmed by 1 base and the J gene end by 3 bases; junction bases not matched to a gene: 7. CDR3 nucleotide sequence: TGCGCCAGCAGCTTGCCCGCAGGGGGCGAAACAGATACGCAGTATTTT. Translation: CASSLPAGGETDTQYF. The variable domain in full, with the rest retrieved from reference TRBV5-1 and TRBJ2-3, is KAGVTQTPRYLIKTRGQQVTLSCSPISGHRSVSWYQQTPGQGLQFLFEYFSETQRNKGNFPGRFSGRQFSNSRSEMNVSTLELGDSALYLCASSLPAGGETDTQYFGPGTRLTVL.